This T cell receptor beta chain was identified in a study of blood T cell repertoires in COVID-19. Overall study: The United States, Italy and Spain provided the acute and convalescent COVID-19 samples. Nucleic acid was either cDNA or gDNA, and it came from T cells, B-cell-depleted T cells, or PBMCs.

Per germline, CDR1 PRHDT and CDR2 FYEKMQ (reference sequence). The CDR3 extends over 12 amino acids. With 4 bases removed from V and 8 bases from J, the gap between germline ends came to 9 bases. In the original processing: Estimates of nucleated cell counts were drawn from the amplification of reference gene primers. Profiling relied on immunoSEQ multiplex PCR, and the TCRdb table lists in-frame clones only, not all of them. Clone size and the V and J calls come from that table; the DNA yielded D and trimming. The top ten hold around 1% of the sample, which has roughly 230,000 clones, 70% to 90% seen once.

The chain uses TRBV13 and TRBJ2-1, with D unclear. The source is a man aged 40-50 years with acute or convalescent COVID-19. Sequenced: peripheral blood. CDR3 protein: CASSSLRDEQFF. CDR3 nucleotide sequence: TGTGCCAGCAGCTCGCTTAGAGATGAGCAGTTCTTC.